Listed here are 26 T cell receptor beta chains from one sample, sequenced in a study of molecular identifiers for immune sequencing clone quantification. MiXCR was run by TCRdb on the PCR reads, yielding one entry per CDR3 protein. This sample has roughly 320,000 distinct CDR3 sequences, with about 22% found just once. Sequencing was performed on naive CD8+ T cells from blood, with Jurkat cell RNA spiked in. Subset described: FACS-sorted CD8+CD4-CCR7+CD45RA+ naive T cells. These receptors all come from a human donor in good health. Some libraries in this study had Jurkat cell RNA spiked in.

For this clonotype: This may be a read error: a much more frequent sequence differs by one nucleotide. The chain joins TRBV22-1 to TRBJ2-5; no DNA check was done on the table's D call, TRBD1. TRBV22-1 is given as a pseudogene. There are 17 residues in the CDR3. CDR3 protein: CPGSARPRRPGRETHYF. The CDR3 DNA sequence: TGTCCTGGGAGCGCACGTCCGCGACGCCCCGGACGGGAGACCCATTACTTC.

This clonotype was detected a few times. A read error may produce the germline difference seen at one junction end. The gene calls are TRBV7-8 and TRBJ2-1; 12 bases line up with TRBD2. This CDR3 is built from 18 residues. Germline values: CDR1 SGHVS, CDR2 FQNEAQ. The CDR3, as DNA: TGTGCCAGCAGCCCCTCCAGCAGACTAGCGGGAGCCTACAATAAGCAGTTCTTC. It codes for CASSPSSRLAGAYNKQFF.

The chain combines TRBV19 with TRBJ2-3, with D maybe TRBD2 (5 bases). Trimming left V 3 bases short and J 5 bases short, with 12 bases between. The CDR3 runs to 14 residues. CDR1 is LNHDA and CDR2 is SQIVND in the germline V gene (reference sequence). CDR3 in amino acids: CASSIETTQDTQYF. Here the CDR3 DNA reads TGTGCCAGTAGTATCGAGACTACGCAAGATACGCAGTATTTT.

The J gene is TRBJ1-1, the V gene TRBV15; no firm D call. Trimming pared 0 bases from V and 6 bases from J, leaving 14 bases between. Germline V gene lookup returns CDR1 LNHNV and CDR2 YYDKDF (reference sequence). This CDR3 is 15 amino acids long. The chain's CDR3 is CATSRDRMVVAEAFF. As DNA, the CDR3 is TGTGCCACCAGCAGAGATCGGATGGTGGTGGCTGAAGCTTTCTTT.

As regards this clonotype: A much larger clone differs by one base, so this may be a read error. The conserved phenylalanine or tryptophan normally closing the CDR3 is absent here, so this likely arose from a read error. The CDR3 nucleotides are TGCGCCAGCAGCGTGTCCCAAGAGACCCAGTACGTC. Its protein product is CASSVSQETQYV. The chain couples TRBV5-1 to TRBJ2-5; unclear D gene. Germline V gene sequence: CDR1 SGHRS, CDR2 YFSETQ. This CDR3 has 12 amino acids. V was shortened by 4 bases and J by 1 base, with 5 bases between the two germline ends.

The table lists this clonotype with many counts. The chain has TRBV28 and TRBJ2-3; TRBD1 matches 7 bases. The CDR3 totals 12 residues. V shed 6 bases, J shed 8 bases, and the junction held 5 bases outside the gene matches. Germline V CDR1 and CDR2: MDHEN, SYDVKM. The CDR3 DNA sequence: TGTGCCAGCAGCTCGACAGGGTTTACGCAGTATTTT. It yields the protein CASSSTGFTQYF.

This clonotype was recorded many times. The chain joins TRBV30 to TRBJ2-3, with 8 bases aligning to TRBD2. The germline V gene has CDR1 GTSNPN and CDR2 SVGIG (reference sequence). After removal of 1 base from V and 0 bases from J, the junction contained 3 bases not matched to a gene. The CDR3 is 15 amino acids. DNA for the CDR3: TGTGCCTGGAGTGGTAGCGGGGCTAGCACAGATACGCAGTATTTT. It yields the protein CAWSGSGASTDTQYF.

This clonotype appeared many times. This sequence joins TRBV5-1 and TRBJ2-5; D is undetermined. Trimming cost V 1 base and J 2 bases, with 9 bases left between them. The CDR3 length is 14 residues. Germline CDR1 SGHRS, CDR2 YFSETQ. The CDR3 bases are TGCGCCAGCAGCTTGCGGGCTGTTCAAGAGACCCAGTACTTC. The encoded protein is CASSLRAVQETQYF.

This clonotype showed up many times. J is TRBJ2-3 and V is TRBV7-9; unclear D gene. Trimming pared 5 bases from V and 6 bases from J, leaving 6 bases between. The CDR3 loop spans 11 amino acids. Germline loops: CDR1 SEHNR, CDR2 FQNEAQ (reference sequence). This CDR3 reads CASSMRDTQYF. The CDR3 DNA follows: TGTGCCAGCAGCATGCGGGATACGCAGTATTTT. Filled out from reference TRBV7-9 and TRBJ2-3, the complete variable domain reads DTGVSQNPRHKITKRGQNVTFRCDPISEHNRLYWYRQTLGQGPEFLTYFQNEAQLEKSRLLSDRFSAERPKGSFSTLEIQRTEQGDSAMYLCASSMRDTQYFGPGTRLTVL.

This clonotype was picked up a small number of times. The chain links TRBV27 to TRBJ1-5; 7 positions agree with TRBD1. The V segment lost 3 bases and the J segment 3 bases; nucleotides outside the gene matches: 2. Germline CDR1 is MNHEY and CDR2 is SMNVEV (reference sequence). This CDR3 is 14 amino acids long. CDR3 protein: CASSFRGFNQPQHF. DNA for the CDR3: TGTGCCAGCAGTTTCAGGGGGTTCAATCAGCCCCAGCATTTT.

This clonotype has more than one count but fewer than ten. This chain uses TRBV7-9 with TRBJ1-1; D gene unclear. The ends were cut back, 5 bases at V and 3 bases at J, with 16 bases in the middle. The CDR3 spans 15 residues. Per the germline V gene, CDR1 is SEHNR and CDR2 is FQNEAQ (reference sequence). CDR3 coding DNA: TGTGCCAGCAGCGGCGGTCCGGGCGCGTACACTGAAGCTTTCTTT. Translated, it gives CASSGGPGAYTEAFF.

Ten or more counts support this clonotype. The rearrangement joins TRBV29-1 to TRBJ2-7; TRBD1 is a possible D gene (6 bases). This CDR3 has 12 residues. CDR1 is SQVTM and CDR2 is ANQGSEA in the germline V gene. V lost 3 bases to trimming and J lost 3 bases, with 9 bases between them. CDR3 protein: CSVDQGNYEQYF. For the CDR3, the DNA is TGCAGCGTTGACCAGGGGAACTACGAGCAGTACTTC.

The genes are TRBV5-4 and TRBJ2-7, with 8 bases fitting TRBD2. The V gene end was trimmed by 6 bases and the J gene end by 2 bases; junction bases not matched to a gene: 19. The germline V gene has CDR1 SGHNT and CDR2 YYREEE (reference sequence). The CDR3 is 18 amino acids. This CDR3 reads CASTQGPPAGVLAYEQYF. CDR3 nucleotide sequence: TGTGCCAGCACCCAGGGTCCTCCAGCGGGAGTTTTGGCCTACGAGCAGTACTTC.

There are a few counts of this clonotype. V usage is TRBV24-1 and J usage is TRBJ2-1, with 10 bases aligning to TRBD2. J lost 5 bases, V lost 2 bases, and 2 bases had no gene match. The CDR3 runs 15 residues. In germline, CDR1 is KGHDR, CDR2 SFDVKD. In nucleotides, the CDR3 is TGTGCCACCAGTGATTGGACTAGCGGCCACAATGAGCAGTTCTTC. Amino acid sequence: CATSDWTSGHNEQFF.

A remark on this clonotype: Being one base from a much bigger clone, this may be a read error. CDR3 in amino acids: CASSSILARTGRETQYF. The CDR3 bases are TGTGCCAGCAGCTCCATCCTCGCCCGGACTGGGCGAGAGACCCAGTACTTC. The chain uses TRBV7-9 and TRBJ2-5; a possible D gene is TRBD2 (5 bases). V was pared by 4 bases and J by 4 bases, with 22 bases between. The CDR3 is 17 residues long. From germline, CDR1 is SEHNR and CDR2 FQNEAQ (reference sequence).

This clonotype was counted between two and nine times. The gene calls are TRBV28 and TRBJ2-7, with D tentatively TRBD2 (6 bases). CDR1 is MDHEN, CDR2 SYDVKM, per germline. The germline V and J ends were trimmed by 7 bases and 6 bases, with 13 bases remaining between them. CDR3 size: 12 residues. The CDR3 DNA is TGTGCCAGCAACTCAGGGACTCTCGAGCAGTACTTC. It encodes CASNSGTLEQYF.

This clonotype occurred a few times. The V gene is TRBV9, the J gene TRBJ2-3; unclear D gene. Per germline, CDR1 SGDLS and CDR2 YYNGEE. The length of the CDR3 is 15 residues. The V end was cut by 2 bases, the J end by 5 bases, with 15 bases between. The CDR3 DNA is TGTGCCAGCAGCGTGGGGTATAGCCCCGGAGATACGCAGTATTTT. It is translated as CASSVGYSPGDTQYF.

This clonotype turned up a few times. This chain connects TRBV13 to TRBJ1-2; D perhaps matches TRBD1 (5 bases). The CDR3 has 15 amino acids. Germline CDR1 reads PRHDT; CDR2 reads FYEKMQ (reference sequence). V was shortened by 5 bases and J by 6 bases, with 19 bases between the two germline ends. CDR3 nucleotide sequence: TGTGCCAGCAGCCAGGGCCTAGGATCTGCAGATGGCTACACCTTC. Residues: CASSQGLGSADGYTF.

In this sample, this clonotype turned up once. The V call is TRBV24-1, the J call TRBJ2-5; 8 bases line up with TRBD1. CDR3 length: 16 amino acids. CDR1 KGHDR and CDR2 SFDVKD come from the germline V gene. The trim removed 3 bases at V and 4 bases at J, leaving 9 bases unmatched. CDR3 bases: TGTGCCACCAGTGATCGCGCACAGGGGGACCGAGAGACCCAGTACTTC. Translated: CATSDRAQGDRETQYF.

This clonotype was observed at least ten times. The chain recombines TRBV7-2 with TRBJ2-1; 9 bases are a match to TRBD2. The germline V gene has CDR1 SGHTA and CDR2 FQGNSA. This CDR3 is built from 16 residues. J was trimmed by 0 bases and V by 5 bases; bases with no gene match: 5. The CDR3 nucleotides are TGTGCCAGCAGCCGCCAGACTAGCGGCTCCTACAATGAGCAGTTCTTC. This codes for CASSRQTSGSYNEQFF.

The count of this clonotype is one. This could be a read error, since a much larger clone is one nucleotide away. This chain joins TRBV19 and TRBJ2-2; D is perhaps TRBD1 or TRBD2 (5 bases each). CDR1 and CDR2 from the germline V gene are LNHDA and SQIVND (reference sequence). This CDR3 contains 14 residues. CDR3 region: CASSPRANTGALFF. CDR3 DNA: TGTGCCAGTAGTCCAAGGGCGAACACCGGGGCGCTGTTTTTT.

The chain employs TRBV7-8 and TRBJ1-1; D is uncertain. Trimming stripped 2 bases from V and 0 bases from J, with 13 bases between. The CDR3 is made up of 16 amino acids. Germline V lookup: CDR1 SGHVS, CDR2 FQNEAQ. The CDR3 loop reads CASSLWADLMNTEAFF. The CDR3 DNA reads TGTGCCAGCAGCTTATGGGCAGACTTGATGAACACTGAAGCTTTCTTT.

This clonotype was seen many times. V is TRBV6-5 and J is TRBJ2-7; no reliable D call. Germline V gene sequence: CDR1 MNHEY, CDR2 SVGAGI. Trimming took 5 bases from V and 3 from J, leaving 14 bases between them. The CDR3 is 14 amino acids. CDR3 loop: CASSRDGSGYEQYF. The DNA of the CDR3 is TGTGCCAGCAGTAGAGACGGTTCTGGCTACGAGCAGTACTTC.

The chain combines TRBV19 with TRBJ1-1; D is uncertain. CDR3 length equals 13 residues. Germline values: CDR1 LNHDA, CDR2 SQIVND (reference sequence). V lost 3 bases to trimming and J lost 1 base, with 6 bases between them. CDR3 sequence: CASSIVENTEAFF. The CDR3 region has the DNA TGTGCCAGTAGTATTGTGGAGAACACTGAAGCTTTCTTT. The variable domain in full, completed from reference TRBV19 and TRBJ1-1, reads DGGITQSPKYLFRKEGQNVTLSCEQNLNHDAMYWYRQDPGQGLRLIYYSQIVNDFQKGDIAEGYSVSREKKESFPLTVTSAQKNPTAFYLCASSIVENTEAFFGQGTRLTVV.

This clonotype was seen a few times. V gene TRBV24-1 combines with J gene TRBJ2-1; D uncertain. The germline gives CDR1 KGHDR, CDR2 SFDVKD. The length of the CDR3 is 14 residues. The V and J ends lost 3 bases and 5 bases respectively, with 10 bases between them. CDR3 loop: CATSDGSGHNEQFF. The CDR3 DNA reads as TGTGCCACCAGTGATGGTTCCGGGCACAATGAGCAGTTCTTC.

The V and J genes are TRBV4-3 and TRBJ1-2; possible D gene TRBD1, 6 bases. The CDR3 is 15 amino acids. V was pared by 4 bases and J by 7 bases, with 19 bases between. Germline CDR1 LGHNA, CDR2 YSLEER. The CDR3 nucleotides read TGCGCCAGCAGCCCATTCGTCGGACAGAACCCTGGCTACACCTTC. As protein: CASSPFVGQNPGYTF.